This TCR beta chain emerged from a study of blood T cell repertoires in COVID-19. On the study more broadly: Some COVID-19 samples were acute and others convalescent; all came from the United States, Italy and Spain. Sources were T cells, B-cell-depleted T cells, or PBMCs; the material itself was cDNA or gDNA.

V trimming: 1 base; J trimming: 4 bases; junction bases outside the gene matches: 5. Germline CDR1 reads GTSNPN; CDR2 reads SVGIG (reference sequence). The CDR3 length is 16 residues. This clone appeared a few times. Original handling: Cell counts per sample came from amplifying reference gene primers. Sequencing used immunoSEQ multiplex PCR; TCRdb keeps in-frame clones, though not all of them. V, J and clone size were drawn from that table, and D and trimming were deduced from the DNA. Among roughly 440,000 clones listed, about 91% were seen once. Followed longitudinally, the Seattle patients had been enrolled during active infection.

Source material: peripheral blood. V is TRBV30 and J is TRBJ2-1, with 12 bases fitting TRBD2. The TCR was taken from a woman aged 45-65 years with COVID-19, enrolled during active disease. The CDR3 is CAWSGSSGGGYNEQFF. Written as DNA, the CDR3 is TGTGCCTGGAGTGGGTCTAGCGGGGGGGGTTACAATGAGCAGTTCTTC.